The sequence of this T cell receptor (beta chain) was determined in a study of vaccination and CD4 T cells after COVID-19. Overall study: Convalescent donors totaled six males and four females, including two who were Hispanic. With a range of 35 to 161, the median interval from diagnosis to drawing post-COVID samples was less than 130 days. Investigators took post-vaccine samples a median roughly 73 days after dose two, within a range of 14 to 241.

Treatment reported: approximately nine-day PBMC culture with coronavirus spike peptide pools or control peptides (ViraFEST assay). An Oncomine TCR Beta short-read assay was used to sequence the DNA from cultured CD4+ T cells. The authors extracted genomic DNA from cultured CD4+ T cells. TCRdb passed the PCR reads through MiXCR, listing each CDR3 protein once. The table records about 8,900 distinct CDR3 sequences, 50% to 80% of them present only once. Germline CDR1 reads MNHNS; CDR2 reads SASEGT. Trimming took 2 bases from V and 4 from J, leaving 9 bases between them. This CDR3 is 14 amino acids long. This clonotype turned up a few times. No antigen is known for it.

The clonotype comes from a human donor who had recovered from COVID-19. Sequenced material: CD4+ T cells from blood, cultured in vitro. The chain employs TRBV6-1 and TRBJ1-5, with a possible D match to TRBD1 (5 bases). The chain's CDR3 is CASSEPKGNQPQHF. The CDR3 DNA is TGTGCCAGCAGTGAACCAAAGGGGAATCAGCCCCAGCATTTT.